The 19 T cell receptor beta chains in this list originate from one sample, sequenced in a study of PD-1 blockade in mismatch repair-deficient tumors. Profiling relied on immunoSEQ multiplex PCR, and the TCRdb table lists in-frame clones only, not all of them. The sample contains about 40,000 clones, 70% to 80% of which appear only once. The sample was peripheral blood, taken 4 weeks after starting pembrolizumab. The receptor set was obtained from an adult with mismatch repair-deficient cancer.

The chain is built from TRBV2 and TRBJ1-1; D not resolved. The germline V and J ends were trimmed by 7 bases and 2 bases, with 11 bases remaining between them. This CDR3 is 13 amino acids long. Germline V gene sequence: CDR1 SNHLY, CDR2 FYNNEI. CDR3 in DNA: TGTGCCAGCACCTCCCTGCCTAACACTGAAGCTTTCTTT. This sequence encodes CASTSLPNTEAFF.

The gene calls are TRBV11-2 and TRBJ2-3; TRBD2 might be the D (6 bases). The CDR3 extends over 14 amino acids. V lost 7 bases and J lost 1, with 12 bases in between. Germline V gene data show CDR1 as SGHAT and CDR2 as FQNNGV. CDR3 region: CASNQERGTDTQYF. CDR3 coding DNA: TGTGCCAGCAACCAGGAGCGGGGCACAGATACGCAGTATTTT. Complete variable domain (other parts from reference TRBV11-2 and TRBJ2-3): EAGVAQSPRYKIIEKRQSVAFWCNPISGHATLYWYQQILGQGPKLLIQFQNNGVVDDSQLPKDRFSAERLKGVDSTLKIQPAKLEDSAVYLCASNQERGTDTQYFGPGTRLTVL.

V and J are TRBV6-5 and TRBJ1-5; 7 bases are shared with TRBD1. The CDR3 extends over 14 amino acids. The germline CDR1 and CDR2 sequences are MNHEY and SVGAGI. V trimming: 5 bases; J trimming: 4 bases; junction bases outside the gene matches: 5. The CDR3 bases are TGTGCCAGCAGTGAAGGGACAGAAAATCAGCCCCAGCATTTT. The encoded protein is CASSEGTENQPQHF.

The chain has TRBV4-2 and TRBJ1-1; D ambiguous. CDR3 length equals 14 residues. Germline CDR1 and CDR2: LGHNA and YNFKEQ. V was shortened by 1 base and J by 5 bases, with 11 bases between the two germline ends. CDR3 sequence (DNA): TGTGCCAGCAGCCAAGTCGGGGTGGAGACTGAAGCTTTCTTT. Protein product: CASSQVGVETEAFF.

The chain uses TRBV7-2 and TRBJ2-7; TRBD2 might be the D (5 bases). Germline CDR1 and CDR2: SGHTA and FQGNSA. V gave up 4 bases and J gave up 0 bases, with 13 bases separating them. This CDR3 contains 15 residues. The CDR3 protein is CASSYGMGSSYEQYF. The CDR3 DNA reads TGTGCCAGCAGCTACGGGATGGGGAGCTCCTACGAGCAGTACTTC. The full variable domain, its missing parts supplied by reference TRBV7-2 and TRBJ2-7, is GAGVSQSPSNKVTEKGKDVELRCDPISGHTALYWYRQSLGQGLEFLIYFQGNSAPDKSGLPSDRFSAERTGGSVSTLTIQRTQQEDSAVYLCASSYGMGSSYEQYFGPGTRLTVT.

The rearrangement uses TRBV19 and TRBJ2-7; D uncertain. Looked up from germline, CDR1 is LNHDA and CDR2 is SQIVND (reference sequence). Trimming removed 5 bases from V and 3 bases from J, with 8 bases in between. This CDR3 has 12 amino acids. In DNA, the CDR3 is TGTGCCAGTAGTGGGATGGGCTACGAGCAGTACTTC. It encodes CASSGMGYEQYF.

The V call is TRBV23-1, the J call TRBJ2-4; D gene uncertain. TRBV23-1 is designated an ORF whose function remains uncertain. This CDR3 region has 16 residues. V was trimmed by 6 bases and J by 0 bases, leaving 15 bases between them. DNA of the CDR3: TGCGCCAGCAGACCGGAAAGGTCTCTAGCCAAAAACATTCAGTACTTC. Amino acids: CASRPERSLAKNIQYF.

The chain uses TRBV10-2 and TRBJ1-1; a possible D gene is TRBD1 (6 bases). The CDR3 covers 11 residues. Trimming shortened V by 10 bases and J by 7 bases, and 13 bases separated the two germline ends. Germline V gene lookup returns CDR1 WSHSY and CDR2 SAAADI. CDR3 residues: CATSRGGEAFF. In nucleotides, the CDR3 is TGCGCCACATCACGAGGGGGTGAAGCTTTCTTT.

In this sample, this clone turned up a few times. This rearrangement joins TRBV2 to TRBJ1-2; 10 bases line up with TRBD1. V dropped 8 bases and J dropped 6; count of bases not matched to a gene: 9. This CDR3 contains 14 residues. Germline values: CDR1 SNHLY, CDR2 FYNNEI. The DNA for the CDR3 is TGTGCCAGCCCTTACCAGACAGGGGGCCATGGCTACACCTTC. It is translated as CASPYQTGGHGYTF.

About this clone itself: This may be a read error: a much more frequent sequence differs by one nucleotide. This chain connects TRBV5-4 to TRBJ2-6; 9 positions match TRBD2. The CDR3 loop spans 16 amino acids. CDR1 is SGHNT, CDR2 YYREEE, per germline (reference sequence). J gave up 3 bases and V 4 bases, and 5 bases lay outside the gene matches. CDR3 sequence reads: CASSQDSGSGANVLTF. CDR3 nucleotide sequence: TGTGCCAGCAGCCAAGATAGCGGGAGTGGGGCCAACGTCCTGACTTTC. The full variable domain, rest sourced from reference TRBV5-4 and TRBJ2-6, is ETGVTQSPTHLIKTRGQQVTLRCSSQSGHNTVSWYQQALGQGPQFIFQYYREEENGRGNFPPRFSGLQFPNYSSELNVNALELDDSALYLCASSQDSGSGANVLTFGAGSRLTVL.

V gene TRBV19 combines with J gene TRBJ2-7; D unresolved. The CDR3 is 13 amino acids. Trimming took 3 bases from V and 7 from J, leaving 13 bases between them. Germline V CDR1 and CDR2: LNHDA, SQIVND (reference sequence). CDR3 nucleotide sequence: TGTGCCAGTAGTATTCAACTGGGCCAAGAGCAGTACTTC. Protein product: CASSIQLGQEQYF.

The chain carries TRBV28 and TRBJ2-7; 10 bases map to TRBD1. CDR1 is MDHEN, CDR2 SYDVKM, per germline. The CDR3 spans 14 residues. With V trimmed by 6 bases and J by 5 bases, 7 bases remained unmatched. The CDR3 is CASRDRDRGHEQYF. The CDR3 coding sequence is TGTGCCAGCAGAGACCGGGACAGGGGCCACGAGCAGTACTTC.

V usage is TRBV7-8 and J usage is TRBJ2-1; D is possibly TRBD2 (5 bases). This CDR3 region has 13 residues. Trimming removed 3 bases from V and 8 bases from J, with 11 bases in between. The germline CDR1 and CDR2 sequences are SGHVS and FQNEAQ. DNA for the CDR3: TGTGCCAGCAGCTTTAATAGCGTCTATGAGCAGTTCTTC. Translation gives CASSFNSVYEQFF.

This rearrangement joins TRBV5-1 to TRBJ2-3; possible D gene TRBD1, 5 bases. The CDR3 is made up of 14 amino acids. Trimming left V 3 bases short and J 4 bases short, with 12 bases between. The V gene's germline CDR1 is SGHRS and CDR2 YFSETQ. The CDR3 reads CASSWTIPPDTQYF. In DNA form, the CDR3 reads TGCGCCAGCAGCTGGACAATCCCTCCAGATACGCAGTATTTT. Together with reference TRBV5-1 and TRBJ2-3, the CDR3 gives the full variable domain: KAGVTQTPRYLIKTRGQQVTLSCSPISGHRSVSWYQQTPGQGLQFLFEYFSETQRNKGNFPGRFSGRQFSNSRSEMNVSTLELGDSALYLCASSWTIPPDTQYFGPGTRLTVL.

The genes are TRBV30 and TRBJ2-6; 7 nucleotides align to TRBD1. V shed 0 bases and J 0 bases; nucleotides not matched to a gene: 5. This CDR3 region has 17 residues. Germline V lookup: CDR1 GTSNPN, CDR2 SVGIG (reference sequence). The CDR3 nucleotides read TGTGCCTGGAGTGTAGGGGACAGTAACTCTGGGGCCAACGTCCTGACTTTC. Translation gives CAWSVGDSNSGANVLTF.

The chain combines TRBV27 with TRBJ2-7, with TRBD1 matching over 7 bases. The CDR3 is 14 amino acids. Trimming cost V 6 bases and J 6 bases; bases outside gene matches: 11. Looked up from germline, CDR1 is MNHEY and CDR2 is SMNVEV (reference sequence). The CDR3 coding sequence is TGTGCCAGCAGGAGGGACAGTCTTTTGGGCGAGCAGTACTTC. Protein product: CASRRDSLLGEQYF.

The chain is built from TRBV10-2 and TRBJ2-7; D uncertain. The CDR3 has 11 residues. V was trimmed by 8 bases and J by 2 bases, leaving 7 bases between them. Germline loops: CDR1 WSHSY, CDR2 SAAADI. The CDR3 region is CASGPPYEQYF. The CDR3 DNA follows: TGCGCCAGCGGGCCACCCTACGAGCAGTACTTC.

The chain recombines TRBV19 with TRBJ2-3; D could derive from TRBD1 or TRBD2 (6 bases each). The CDR3 has 15 amino acids. V was cut by 5 bases and J by 6 bases, with 18 bases left in between. Germline CDR1 LNHDA, CDR2 SQIVND (reference sequence). CDR3 DNA: TGTGCCAGTAGTTCGACGGGGGCTATGATCGATACGCAGTATTTT. Amino acids: CASSSTGAMIDTQYF.

The chain combines TRBV6-1 with TRBJ2-7; TRBD1 might be the D (6 bases). The germline V gene encodes CDR1 MNHNS and CDR2 SASEGT. The CDR3 runs to 13 residues. V lost 5 bases, J lost 3 bases, and 11 bases lay in between. The CDR3 spells CASSRDTLYEQYF. CDR3 nucleotide sequence: TGTGCCAGCAGTCGGGACACCCTCTACGAGCAGTACTTC.